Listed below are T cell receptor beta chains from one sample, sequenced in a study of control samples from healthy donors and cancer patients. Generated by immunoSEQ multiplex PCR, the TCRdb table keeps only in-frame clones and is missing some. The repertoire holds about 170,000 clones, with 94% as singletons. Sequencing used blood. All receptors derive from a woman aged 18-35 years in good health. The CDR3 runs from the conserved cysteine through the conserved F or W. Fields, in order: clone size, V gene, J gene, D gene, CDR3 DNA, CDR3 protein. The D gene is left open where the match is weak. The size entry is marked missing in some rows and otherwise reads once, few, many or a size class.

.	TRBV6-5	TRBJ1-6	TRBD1	TGTGCCAGCAGTCGGGACAGGACAAGTTCACCCCTCCACTTT	CASSRDRTSSPLHF
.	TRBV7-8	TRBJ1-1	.	TGTGCCAGCAGCCTTGGGACACTAAACACTGAAGCTTTCTTT	CASSLGTLNTEAFF
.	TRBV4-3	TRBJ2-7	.	TGCGCCAGCAGCCAAGATTCAGGGTCGACCTCGTACGAGCAGTACTTC	CASSQDSGSTSYEQYF
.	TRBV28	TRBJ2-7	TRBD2	TGTGCCAGTACTGGAACAACAGTAGCGGGAGGGCCTCGTACCTACGAGCAGTACTTC	CASTGTTVAGGPRTYEQYF
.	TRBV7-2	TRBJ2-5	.	TGTGCCAGCAGCTTACACGGGACTCAGGAGACCCAGTACTTC	CASSLHGTQETQYF
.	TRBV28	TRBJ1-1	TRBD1	TGTGCCAGCAGTTTTTTACAGGGGGGAGCGAACACTGAAGCTTTCTTT	CASSFLQGGANTEAFF
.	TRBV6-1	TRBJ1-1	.	TGTGCCAGCAGTGACGCCCTAGCCCAGGGCACTGAAGCTTTCTTT	CASSDALAQGTEAFF
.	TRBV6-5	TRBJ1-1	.	TGTGCCAGCAGCCAATGGATGAACACTGAAGCTTTCTTT	CASSQWMNTEAFF
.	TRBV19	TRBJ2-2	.	TGTGCCAGTAGTATAGGGACAGGGGAGCTGTTTTTT	CASSIGTGELFF
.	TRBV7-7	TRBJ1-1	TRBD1	TGTGCTAGCAGCCTAGACAGGGCCACTGAAGCTTTCTTT	CASSLDRATEAFF
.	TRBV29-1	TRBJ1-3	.	TGCAGCGTGCCAGGGGCTGTGGGAAACACCATATATTTT	CSVPGAVGNTIYF
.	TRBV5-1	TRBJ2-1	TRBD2	TGCGCCAGCAGTTCCCCCCGGGGGGGCGCGAAGTACAATGAGCAGTTCTTC	CASSSPRGGAKYNEQFF
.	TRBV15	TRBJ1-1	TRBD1	TGTGCCACCAGCGTCGACAGGGACACTGAAGCTTTCTTT	CATSVDRDTEAFF
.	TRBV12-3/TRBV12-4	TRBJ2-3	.	TGTGCCAGCAGTTTAACGACTATTGGGCAGTATTTT	CASSLTTIGQYF
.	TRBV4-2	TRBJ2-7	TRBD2	TGTGCCAGCAGCCAAGATTTCGGGGGGGGTGTACTAGCGGGAGAGAACGAGCAGTACTTC	CASSQDFGGGVLAGENEQYF
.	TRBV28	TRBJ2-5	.	TGTGCCAGCAGTTTGCCCAATCAAGAGACCCAGTACTTC	CASSLPNQETQYF
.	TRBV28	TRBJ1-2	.	TGTGCCACAGGCGGCTACACCTTC	CATGGYTF
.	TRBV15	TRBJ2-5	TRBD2	TGTGCCACCAGCAGAGGACTAGCGGCTATAAGACAAGAGACCCAGTACTTC	CATSRGLAAIRQETQYF
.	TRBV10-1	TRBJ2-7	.	TGCGCCAGCAGTGAGTTGACTCTCGGGACGGCGAGCCACGAGCAGTACTTC	CASSELTLGTASHEQYF
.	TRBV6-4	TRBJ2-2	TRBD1	TGTGCCAGCAGTCCCGGGACAGTGAACACCGGGGAGCTGTTTTTT	CASSPGTVNTGELFF
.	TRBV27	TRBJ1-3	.	TGTGCCAGCAAAAGAATCTCGACTGGAAACACCATATATTTT	CASKRISTGNTIYF
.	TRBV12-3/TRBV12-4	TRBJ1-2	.	TGTGCCAGCAAGGGGCAGAGGGTTGGCTACACCTTC	CASKGQRVGYTF
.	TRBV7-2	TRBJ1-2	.	TGTGCCAGCAGCTTCCGTTGGAGTGGCACAGTTGGAGATGGCTACACCTTC	CASSFRWSGTVGDGYTF
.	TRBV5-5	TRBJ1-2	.	TGTGCCAGCAGCTTAATTCCAGGGGACTACACCTTC	CASSLIPGDYTF
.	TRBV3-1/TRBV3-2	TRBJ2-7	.	TGTGCCAGCAGCCAAGCCGGGGGTGGTGGCGAGCAGTACTTC	CASSQAGGGGEQYF
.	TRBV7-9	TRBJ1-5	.	TGTGCCAGCAGCCATGCGGCAGGGGCGCAGAATCAGCCCCAGCATTTT	CASSHAAGAQNQPQHF
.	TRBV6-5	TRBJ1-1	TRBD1	TGTGCCAGCAGTTACTCCACAGGGGAGGATGAAGCTTTCTTT	CASSYSTGEDEAFF
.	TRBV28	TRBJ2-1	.	TGTGCCAGCAGTACCCGGGACGGTAGATACAATGAGCAGTTCTTC	CASSTRDGRYNEQFF
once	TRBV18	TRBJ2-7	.	TGTGCCAGCTCACCAAGGAACAGTGCCTACGAGCAGTACTTC	CASSPRNSAYEQYF
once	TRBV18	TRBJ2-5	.	TGTGCCAGCTCACACCCTGGGGAGACCCAGTACTTC	CASSHPGETQYF
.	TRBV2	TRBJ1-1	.	TGTGCCAGCACTCTTCAGGGGCGAGGCGCTGAAGCTTTCTTT	CASTLQGRGAEAFF